One and the same sample provided the 26 T cell receptor beta chains below, sequenced in a study of T cell responses to AZD1222 COVID-19 vaccine. Clones were read by immunoSEQ multiplex PCR, and TCRdb kept only the in-frame ones, dropping some. The sample holds roughly 130,000 clones, roughly nine tenths seen once. This specimen consisted of peripheral blood, obtained on day 0 of AZD1222 vaccination. The receptors shown here come from an adult in good health.

This clone was counted a single time. The chain uses TRBV6-1 and TRBJ1-5, with D unresolved. Germline CDR1 reads MNHNS; CDR2 reads SASEGT. The CDR3 has 18 residues. V shed 2 bases and J shed 4 bases, with 21 bases lying between them. CDR3 residues: CASSELLVGISRNQPQHF. CDR3 nucleotides: TGTGCCAGCAGTGAACTCTTAGTTGGGATTAGCCGAAATCAGCCCCAGCATTTT.

As to this clone: At one boundary the junction diverges from the germline segment, which might be a read error. J is TRBJ2-5 and V is TRBV28, with D perhaps assigned TRBD1 or TRBD2 (5 bases each). The CDR3 sequence is 16 residues long. Germline loops: CDR1 MDHEN, CDR2 SYDVKM. CDR3 loop: CASRLGWGSPQETQYF. The CDR3 DNA reads as TGTGCCAGCCGTTTGGGATGGGGGTCCCCCCAAGAGACCCAGTACTTC.

This clone was recorded once. This rearrangement joins TRBV5-1 to TRBJ1-2; 7 nucleotides match TRBD1. Germline trimming cut 2 bases from V and 6 bases from J; bases unmatched to any gene: 10. This CDR3 region has 15 residues. Germline-derived CDR1 and CDR2 are SGHRS and YFSETQ. The DNA for the CDR3 is TGCGCCAGCAGCTTCGACAGGGTAGAATGGGATGGCTACACCTTC. It is translated as CASSFDRVEWDGYTF.

V and J are TRBV4-3 and TRBJ2-3; D is unresolved. V was clipped by 3 bases and J by 4 bases, with 14 bases between them. From germline, CDR1 is LGHNA and CDR2 YSLEER. The CDR3 is 15 residues long. The CDR3 loop is CASSQVRGWADTQYF. CDR3 DNA: TGCGCCAGCAGCCAGGTACGAGGTTGGGCAGATACGCAGTATTTT.

The count of this clone is one. The chain joins TRBV6-5 to TRBJ2-3; D not certain. This CDR3 has 13 amino acids. Trimming cost V 5 bases and J 8 bases, with 14 bases left between them. The germline V gene encodes CDR1 MNHEY and CDR2 SVGAGI. The CDR3: CASSPQDRSTQYF. CDR3 sequence (DNA): TGTGCCAGCAGTCCGCAGGACCGGTCTACGCAGTATTTT.

The chain employs TRBV7-7 and TRBJ1-5; tentative D call: TRBD1 (5 bases). The CDR3 is 17 residues long. The germline CDR1 and CDR2 sequences are SSHAT and FNYEAQ (reference sequence). Trimming took off 3 bases at V and 0 bases at J, with 15 bases between the two ends. In DNA, the CDR3 is TGTGCCAGCAGCTTGGTACAGGTCAAATATAGCAATCAGCCCCAGCATTTT. It specifies CASSLVQVKYSNQPQHF.

The rearrangement uses TRBV6-5 and TRBJ2-7, with D possibly being TRBD1 (6 bases). This CDR3 comprises 15 residues. Germline CDR1 MNHEY, CDR2 SVGAGI. Trimming left V 6 bases short and J 3 bases short, with 18 bases between. In nucleotides, the CDR3 is TGTGCCAGCAGGTCCCAGGGGACCCCATTCTACGAGCAGTACTTC. Translating it yields CASRSQGTPFYEQYF.

The chain is built from TRBV5-1 and TRBJ2-3; D tentatively reads TRBD1 or TRBD2 (6 bases each). The CDR3 is made up of 15 amino acids. Trimming pared 4 bases from V and 2 bases from J, leaving 14 bases between. The germline V gene has CDR1 SGHRS and CDR2 YFSETQ. CDR3 in amino acids: CASSGAGHFTDTQYF. The CDR3 nucleotides are TGCGCCAGCAGCGGCGCGGGACACTTCACAGATACGCAGTATTTT.

The CDR3 loop is CASSVAGVGTEAFF. CDR3 nucleotides: TGTGCCAGCAGCGTAGCGGGGGTGGGCACTGAAGCTTTCTTT. The chain combines TRBV9 with TRBJ1-1; tentatively, D is TRBD1 (5 bases). V lost 0 bases and J 4 bases, leaving 10 bases between the germline ends. The CDR3 totals 14 residues. Germline V gene lookup returns CDR1 SGDLS and CDR2 YYNGEE.

This chain connects TRBV21-1 to TRBJ2-5; TRBD1 is the table's D call, not checked against the DNA. TRBV21-1 is tagged as a pseudogene. The CDR3 totals 15 residues. The CDR3 is CARPIQGFPWETQYF. CDR3 coding DNA: TGTGCCAGACCTATACAGGGGTTCCCTTGGGAGACCCAGTACTTC.

The CDR3 nucleotides read TGCGCCAGCAGCTTCGGAGGGACAAACTACGAGCAGTACTTC. It encodes CASSFGGTNYEQYF. V and J are TRBV5-1 and TRBJ2-7; D is tentatively TRBD1 or TRBD2 (6 bases each). Germline lookup yields CDR1 SGHRS and CDR2 YFSETQ. The CDR3 covers 14 residues. The V end was cut by 2 bases, the J end by 3 bases, with 12 bases between. Combining the CDR3 with reference TRBV5-1 and TRBJ2-7 gives the whole variable domain KAGVTQTPRYLIKTRGQQVTLSCSPISGHRSVSWYQQTPGQGLQFLFEYFSETQRNKGNFPGRFSGRQFSNSRSEMNVSTLELGDSALYLCASSFGGTNYEQYFGPGTRLTVT.

The CDR3 sequence is CASSVVAGAGANVLTF. In nucleotides, the CDR3 is TGTGCCAGCAGCGTAGTGGCCGGGGCCGGGGCCAACGTCCTGACTTTC. This chain links TRBV9 with TRBJ2-6; possibly TRBD1 or TRBD2 for D (5 bases each). The CDR3 covers 16 residues. In germline, CDR1 is SGDLS, CDR2 YYNGEE. Trimming took off 0 bases at V and 4 bases at J, with 11 bases between the two ends.

The chain joins TRBV5-4 to TRBJ2-5; the match to TRBD1 covers 10 bases. The germline V gene encodes CDR1 SGHNT and CDR2 YYREEE (reference sequence). V lost 4 bases to trimming and J lost 0 bases; unmatched junction nucleotides: 9. The CDR3 is made up of 17 amino acids. CDR3 DNA: TGTGCCAGCAGCCCGACAGGGGGCGGGAATTACCAAGAGACCCAGTACTTC. Translated: CASSPTGGGNYQETQYF.

This chain connects TRBV7-2 to TRBJ1-2; D not resolved. The CDR3 covers 13 residues. Germline V gene lookup returns CDR1 SGHTA and CDR2 FQGNSA. With 2 bases removed from V and 8 bases from J, the gap between germline ends came to 12 bases. The CDR3 region is CASSLFEGVGYTF. The CDR3 region has the DNA TGTGCCAGCAGCTTATTTGAGGGCGTCGGCTACACCTTC.

The chain is built from TRBV18 and TRBJ2-2; D is unresolved. Germline V gives CDR1 KGHSH, CDR2 LQKENI. The ends were cut back, 1 base at V and 4 bases at J, with 13 bases in the middle. There are 16 residues in the CDR3. CDR3 in DNA: TGTGCCAGCTCACCACAGAAGGTTTTGAGCACCGGGGAGCTGTTTTTT. Its protein product is CASSPQKVLSTGELFF. Supplemented by reference TRBV18 and TRBJ2-2, the full variable domain reads NAGVMQNPRHLVRRRGQEARLRCSPMKGHSHVYWYRQLPEEGLKFMVYLQKENIIDESGMPKERFSAEFPKEGPSILRIQQVVRGDSAAYFCASSPQKVLSTGELFFGEGSRLTVL.

The rearrangement joins TRBV4-2 to TRBJ2-5; 9 bases fit TRBD1. The length of the CDR3 is 15 residues. CDR1 is LGHNA, CDR2 YNFKEQ, per germline. V lost 4 bases and J lost 5; bases outside the gene matches: 8. CDR3 in amino acids: CASSLTTGQGETQYF. CDR3 nucleotides: TGTGCCAGCAGCCTCACCACCGGACAGGGGGAGACCCAGTACTTC.

This chain links TRBV5-1 with TRBJ1-1; weak D call: TRBD1 (6 bases). This CDR3 comprises 14 residues. Germline values: CDR1 SGHRS, CDR2 YFSETQ. Trimming stripped 0 bases from V and 3 bases from J, with 9 bases between. CDR3 amino acids: CASSLAGQYTEAFF. CDR3 in DNA: TGCGCCAGCAGCTTGGCCGGACAGTACACTGAAGCTTTCTTT. Full variable domain (missing parts from reference TRBV5-1 and TRBJ1-1): KAGVTQTPRYLIKTRGQQVTLSCSPISGHRSVSWYQQTPGQGLQFLFEYFSETQRNKGNFPGRFSGRQFSNSRSEMNVSTLELGDSALYLCASSLAGQYTEAFFGQGTRLTVV.

The J gene is TRBJ2-3, the V gene TRBV6-5; 8 bases are a match to TRBD1. V trimming: 9 bases; J trimming: 2 bases; junction bases outside the gene matches: 10. The CDR3 is 15 residues long. Per the germline V gene, CDR1 is MNHEY and CDR2 is SVGAGI. The CDR3 protein is CASSITGGPTDTQYF. The CDR3 region has the DNA TGTGCCAGTAGTATTACAGGGGGTCCCACAGATACGCAGTATTTT.

The rearrangement links TRBV3-1 (or the pseudogene TRBV3-2) to TRBJ1-1; D not resolved. Germline CDR1 and CDR2: LGHDT and YNNKEL (reference sequence). Trimming removed 1 base at V and 3 bases at J, with 9 bases between. The CDR3 is made up of 14 amino acids. The DNA of the CDR3 is TGTGCCAGCAGCCAAGTCGTCAAAGACACTGAAGCTTTCTTT. This codes for CASSQVVKDTEAFF.

The CDR3 nucleotides read TGTGCCAGCAGCCCCACCAATCAGCCCCAGCATTTT. It encodes CASSPTNQPQHF. The chain has TRBV7-8 and TRBJ1-5; no reliable D call. The CDR3 spans 12 residues. The germline V and J ends were trimmed by 5 bases and 3 bases, with 5 bases remaining between them. CDR1 is SGHVS, CDR2 FQNEAQ, per germline.

V usage is TRBV19 and J usage is TRBJ1-4; D unresolved. CDR1 is LNHDA and CDR2 is SQIVND in the germline V gene (reference sequence). V lost 5 bases and J 1 base, leaving 14 bases between the germline ends. This CDR3 has 16 amino acids. The CDR3 loop is CASSPWSDGTNEKLFF. As DNA, the CDR3 is TGTGCCAGTAGTCCATGGTCCGACGGAACTAATGAAAAACTGTTTTTT.

V usage is TRBV6-2 or TRBV6-3 and J usage is TRBJ2-7, with TRBD2 matching over 12 bases. This CDR3 region has 20 residues. The J segment lost 1 base and the V segment lost 5 bases, leaving 18 bases of the junction unmatched. Germline CDR1 is MNHEY and CDR2 is SVGEGT. The CDR3: CASSSYGDGTSGYKSYEQYF. The CDR3 region has the DNA TGTGCCAGCAGTAGCTACGGTGACGGGACTAGCGGGTATAAATCCTACGAGCAGTACTTC.

The chain is built from TRBV3-1 (or the pseudogene TRBV3-2) and TRBJ1-1, with no clear D. The CDR3 covers 12 residues. Between the trimmed V and J ends, which lost 3 bases and 0 bases, there was a span of 2 bases. Germline V lookup: CDR1 LGHDT, CDR2 YNNKEL (reference sequence). The DNA of the CDR3 is TGTGCCAGCAGCCAGGTGAACACTGAAGCTTTCTTT. This translates into CASSQVNTEAFF.

The CDR3 nucleotides read TGTGCCATCGGAGGGTTACAAGAGACCCAGTACTTC. This codes for CAIGGLQETQYF. This chain connects TRBV10-3 to TRBJ2-5, with D possibly matching TRBD2 (6 bases). CDR1 and CDR2 from the germline V gene are ENHRY and SYGVKD. CDR3 length equals 12 residues. Trimming shortened V by 8 bases and J by 2 bases, and 9 bases separated the two germline ends.

This clone showed up just once. The chain employs TRBV5-1 and TRBJ1-2; D possibly corresponds to TRBD1 (6 bases). The CDR3 loop spans 14 amino acids. Trimming removed 4 bases at V and 5 bases at J, with 15 bases between. The germline V gene encodes CDR1 SGHRS and CDR2 YFSETQ. The CDR3 DNA is TGCGCCAGCAGCCAAGGGGGTACCCAATATGGCTACACCTTC. Translation: CASSQGGTQYGYTF.

This clone occurred once. The V gene is TRBV28, the J gene TRBJ2-2; D tentatively reads TRBD1 or TRBD2 (5 bases each). Trimming removed 8 bases at V and 5 bases at J, with 12 bases between. CDR3 length: 13 residues. The germline V gene encodes CDR1 MDHEN and CDR2 SYDVKM. The chain's CDR3 is CASDPWGTGELFF. In DNA, the CDR3 is TGTGCCAGCGACCCCTGGGGGACCGGGGAGCTGTTTTTT.